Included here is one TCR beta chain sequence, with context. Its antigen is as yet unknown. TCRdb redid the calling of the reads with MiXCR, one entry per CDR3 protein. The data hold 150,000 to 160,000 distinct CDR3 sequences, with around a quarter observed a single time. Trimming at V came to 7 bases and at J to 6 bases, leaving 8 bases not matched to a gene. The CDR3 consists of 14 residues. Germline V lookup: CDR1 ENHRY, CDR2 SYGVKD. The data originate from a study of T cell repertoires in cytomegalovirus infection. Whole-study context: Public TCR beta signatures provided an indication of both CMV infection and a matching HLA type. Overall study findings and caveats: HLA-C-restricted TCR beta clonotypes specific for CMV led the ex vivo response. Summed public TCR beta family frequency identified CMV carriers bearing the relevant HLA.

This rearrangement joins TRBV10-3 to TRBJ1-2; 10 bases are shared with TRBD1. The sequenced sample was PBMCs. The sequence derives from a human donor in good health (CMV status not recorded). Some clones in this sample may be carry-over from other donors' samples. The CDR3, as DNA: TGTGCCATCACAGGGACAGGGGCGGATAATGGCTACACCTTC. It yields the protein CAITGTGADNGYTF.